This TCR beta chain was found in a study of OX40 agonist ivuxolimab in advanced cancers. The method was immunoSEQ multiplex PCR; TCRdb's version includes in-frame clones alone and lacks a portion of them. The sample contains about 86,000 clones, 87% of which appear only once. Study-wide points: The average count of expanded clones was higher among CD8+ T cells than among CD4+.

With regard to this clone: The target antigen is unknown.

CDR1 and CDR2 (germline): SGHTA, FQGTGA. Deletions cut 3 bases from V and 5 bases from J, with 8 bases between. This CDR3 spans 13 amino acids. This chain joins TRBV7-3 and TRBJ2-1; no firm D call. The sample in question was CD4+ or CD8+ T cells sorted from blood, obtained in a trial of the OX40 agonist ivuxolimab. This receptor was identified in an adult with an advanced solid tumor such as melanoma, head and neck, liver or kidney cancer. The CDR3 nucleotides read TGTGCCAGCAGCTTGGCTAGTCACAATGAGCAGTTCTTC. Translation: CASSLASHNEQFF.